This TCR beta chain is drawn from a study of long-term antiretroviral therapy in people with HIV. Survey level was the resolution at which the v3.0 immunoSEQ assay ran. TCRdb's table, derived via immunoSEQ multiplex PCR, lists solely in-frame clones and lacks some. Found here are tens of thousands of clones, about four fifths of them singletons; the top ten hold about 7.2%. This CDR3 spans 11 amino acids. V shed 2 bases and J shed 10 bases, with 8 bases lying between them. The V gene's germline CDR1 is MDHEN and CDR2 SYDVKM. This clone appeared a single time. The genes are TRBV28 and TRBJ1-1; D is uncertain. This TCR was recovered from a man aged 25-45 years with HIV. This specimen was unsorted PBMCs, taken 1.5 years after starting antiretroviral therapy. CDR3: CASSLVRRAFF. The CDR3 DNA is TGTGCCAGCAGTTTAGTACGGCGAGCTTTCTTT.